A selection of T cell receptor beta chains follows, all from one sample in a study of beta chain features in type 1 diabetes. The table came from immunoSEQ multiplex PCR; TCRdb's copy has only in-frame clones and leaves some out. The data show 300,000 to 350,000 clones, less than 15% seen once. Sequencing was carried out using central memory CD4+ T cells from blood. The receptor set was obtained from a man aged 30 to 39 in good health. The CDR3 runs from the conserved cysteine through the conserved F or W. D genes are given only for firm matches. The size field is filled for only some rows; it gives once, few, many or a size class.

NA,TRBD1,TRBV11-2,TRBJ2-3,CASSARTGKKFPDTQYF,TGTGCCAGCAGCGCGCGGACAGGCAAGAAGTTCCCAGATACGCAGTATTTT
few,NA,TRBV7-8,TRBJ2-7,CASSLVEGGPYEQYF,TGTGCCAGCAGCCTAGTTGAGGGGGGCCCCTACGAGCAGTACTTC
NA,NA,TRBV7-9,TRBJ1-4,CASSGGNAGASRLFF,TGTGCCAGCAGCGGGGGGAACGCCGGTGCTTCAAGACTGTTTTTT
many,TRBD1,TRBV6-1,TRBJ2-2,CASSLGQGNTGELFF,TGTGCCAGCAGTCTGGGACAGGGGAACACCGGGGAGCTGTTTTTT
few,NA,TRBV4-3,TRBJ1-6,CASSQEPPGRRMNSPLHF,TGCGCCAGCAGCCAAGAGCCCCCGGGACGCCGGATGAATTCACCCCTCCACTTT
NA,TRBD2,TRBV7-2,TRBJ2-3,CASGTSGGTDTQYF,TGTGCCAGCGGAACTAGCGGGGGCACAGATACGCAGTATTTT
few,TRBD1,TRBV5-1,TRBJ1-3,CASSLEGQAEGNTIYF,TGCGCCAGCAGCTTGGAGGGACAGGCGGAGGGAAACACCATATATTTT
NA,NA,TRBV5-1,TRBJ2-3,CASSLPSTDTQYF,TGCGCCAGCAGCCTGCCCTCCACAGATACGCAGTATTTT
few,NA,TRBV5-5,TRBJ1-2,CASSLGGRENGYTF,TGTGCCAGCAGCTTGGGCGGCCGAGAGAATGGCTACACCTTC
few,NA,TRBV10-3,TRBJ1-4,CAISERGDNEKLFF,TGTGCCATCAGTGAGAGGGGAGATAATGAAAAACTGTTTTTT
NA,NA,TRBV14,TRBJ2-3,CASSQDQGGSQYF,TGTGCCAGCAGCCAAGATCAAGGGGGGTCGCAGTATTTT
few,NA,TRBV9,TRBJ1-3,CASSLSDGGNTIYF,TGTGCCAGCAGCTTATCAGATGGTGGAAACACCATATATTTT
many,NA,TRBV5-4,TRBJ2-3,CASSLFLRTQYF,TGTGCCAGCAGCTTGTTTTTGAGAACGCAGTATTTT
NA,NA,TRBV6-6,TRBJ2-1,CASRDFAYNEQFF,TGTGCCAGCCGCGACTTTGCCTACAATGAGCAGTTCTTC
NA,TRBD2,TRBV7-7,TRBJ2-1,CASSPGLAGGGEQFF,TGTGCTAGCAGCCCGGGGCTAGCGGGGGGCGGTGAGCAGTTCTTC
few,NA,TRBV5-1,TRBJ2-7,CASSPDGTYEQYF,TGCGCCAGCAGCCCCGACGGCACCTACGAGCAGTACTTC
few,NA,TRBV29-1,TRBJ2-7,CSVWENEQYF,TGCAGCGTATGGGAGAACGAGCAGTACTTC
many,NA,TRBV7-2,TRBJ1-1,CASSLPGAEAFF,TGTGCCAGCAGCTTGCCTGGGGCTGAAGCTTTCTTT
NA,NA,TRBV5-4,TRBJ2-4,CASSQDGQAKNIQYF,TGCGCCAGCAGCCAAGACGGCCAGGCCAAAAACATTCAGTACTTC
many,NA,TRBV6-6,TRBJ1-1,CASTRTANTEAFF,TGTGCCAGCACTCGGACAGCGAACACTGAAGCTTTCTTT
few,TRBD1,TRBV19,TRBJ1-2,CASSGTGGSFFYGYTF,TGTGCCAGTAGTGGGACAGGGGGCTCATTCTTCTATGGCTACACCTTC
NA,NA,TRBV29-1,TRBJ2-2,CSGTVGGVNTGELFF,TGCAGCGGGACGGTAGGTGGAGTAAACACCGGGGAGCTGTTTTTT
NA,TRBD1,TRBV29-1,TRBJ1-2,CSAGDRYGYTF,TGCAGCGCCGGGGACAGATATGGCTACACCTTC
few,NA,TRBV7-2,TRBJ2-5,CASSLRGMRAQETQYF,TGTGCCAGCAGCTTGCGGGGAATGAGGGCTCAAGAGACCCAGTACTTC
NA,NA,TRBV29-1,TRBJ1-1,CSVGSLNTEAFF,TGCAGCGTGGGAAGCCTGAACACTGAAGCTTTCTTT
few,NA,TRBV7-2,TRBJ1-5,CASSSSVAINQPQHF,TGTGCCAGCAGCTCATCCGTAGCGATCAATCAGCCCCAGCATTTT
few,NA,TRBV19,TRBJ2-2,CASSIAVGWGTGELFF,TGTGCCAGTAGTATTGCTGTCGGTTGGGGGACCGGGGAGCTGTTTTTT
few,NA,TRBV7-2,TRBJ1-3,CASSTRNGNTIYF,TGTGCCAGCAGCACCCGGAATGGAAACACCATATATTTT
NA,NA,TRBV6-5,TRBJ2-3,CASTGLGGNTDTQYF,TGTGCCAGCACCGGACTCGGGGGTAACACAGATACGCAGTATTTT
NA,NA,TRBV19,TRBJ1-1,CASSIGGPNTEAFF,TGTGCCAGTAGTATTGGGGGCCCGAACACTGAAGCTTTCTTT
NA,NA,TRBV9,TRBJ1-1,CASQRGSGTEAFF,TGTGCCAGCCAACGGGGGAGTGGGACTGAAGCTTTCTTT
many,TRBD2,TRBV29-1,TRBJ2-7,CSVQGTAGGYEQYF,TGCAGCGTCCAAGGGACAGCGGGAGGATACGAGCAGTACTTC
NA,TRBD1,TRBV11-2,TRBJ1-2,CASSQDPGQGRSYGYTF,TGTGCCAGCAGCCAAGATCCCGGACAGGGAAGGAGCTATGGCTACACCTTC
few,TRBD1,TRBV6-1,TRBJ2-2,CASSDTGTANTGELFF,TGTGCCAGCAGTGATACCGGGACAGCGAACACCGGGGAGCTGTTTTTT
NA,NA,TRBV4-3,TRBJ1-5,CASSQGRGDQPQHF,TGCGCCAGCAGCCAAGGGCGTGGGGATCAGCCCCAGCATTTT
few,TRBD2,TRBV29-1,TRBJ2-3,CSLLAGGTTDTQYF,TGCAGCCTGTTAGCGGGGGGGACCACAGATACGCAGTATTTT
NA,NA,TRBV6-1,TRBJ2-1,CASSEFTPGVPDEQFF,TGTGCCAGCAGTGAATTTACGCCAGGGGTCCCCGATGAGCAGTTCTTC
NA,NA,TRBV11-2,TRBJ1-6,CASSPGPFDNSPLHF,TGTGCCAGCAGCCCCGGACCTTTTGATAATTCACCCCTCCACTTT